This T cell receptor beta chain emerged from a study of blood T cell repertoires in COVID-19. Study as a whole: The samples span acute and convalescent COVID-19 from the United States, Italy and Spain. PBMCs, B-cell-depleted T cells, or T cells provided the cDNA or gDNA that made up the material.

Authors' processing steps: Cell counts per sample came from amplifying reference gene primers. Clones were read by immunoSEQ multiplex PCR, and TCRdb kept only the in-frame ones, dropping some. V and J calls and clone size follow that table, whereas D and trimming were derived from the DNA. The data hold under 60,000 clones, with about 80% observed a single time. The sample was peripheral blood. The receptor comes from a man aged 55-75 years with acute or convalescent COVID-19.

For the CDR3, the DNA is TGCACCAGCAGCCAGGGACAGGGTTACGAGCAGTACTTC. Translation gives CTSSQGQGYEQYF. V is TRBV1 and J is TRBJ2-7; the table's D call of TRBD1 was not tested on the DNA. TRBV1 is given as a pseudogene. The length of the CDR3 is 13 residues.